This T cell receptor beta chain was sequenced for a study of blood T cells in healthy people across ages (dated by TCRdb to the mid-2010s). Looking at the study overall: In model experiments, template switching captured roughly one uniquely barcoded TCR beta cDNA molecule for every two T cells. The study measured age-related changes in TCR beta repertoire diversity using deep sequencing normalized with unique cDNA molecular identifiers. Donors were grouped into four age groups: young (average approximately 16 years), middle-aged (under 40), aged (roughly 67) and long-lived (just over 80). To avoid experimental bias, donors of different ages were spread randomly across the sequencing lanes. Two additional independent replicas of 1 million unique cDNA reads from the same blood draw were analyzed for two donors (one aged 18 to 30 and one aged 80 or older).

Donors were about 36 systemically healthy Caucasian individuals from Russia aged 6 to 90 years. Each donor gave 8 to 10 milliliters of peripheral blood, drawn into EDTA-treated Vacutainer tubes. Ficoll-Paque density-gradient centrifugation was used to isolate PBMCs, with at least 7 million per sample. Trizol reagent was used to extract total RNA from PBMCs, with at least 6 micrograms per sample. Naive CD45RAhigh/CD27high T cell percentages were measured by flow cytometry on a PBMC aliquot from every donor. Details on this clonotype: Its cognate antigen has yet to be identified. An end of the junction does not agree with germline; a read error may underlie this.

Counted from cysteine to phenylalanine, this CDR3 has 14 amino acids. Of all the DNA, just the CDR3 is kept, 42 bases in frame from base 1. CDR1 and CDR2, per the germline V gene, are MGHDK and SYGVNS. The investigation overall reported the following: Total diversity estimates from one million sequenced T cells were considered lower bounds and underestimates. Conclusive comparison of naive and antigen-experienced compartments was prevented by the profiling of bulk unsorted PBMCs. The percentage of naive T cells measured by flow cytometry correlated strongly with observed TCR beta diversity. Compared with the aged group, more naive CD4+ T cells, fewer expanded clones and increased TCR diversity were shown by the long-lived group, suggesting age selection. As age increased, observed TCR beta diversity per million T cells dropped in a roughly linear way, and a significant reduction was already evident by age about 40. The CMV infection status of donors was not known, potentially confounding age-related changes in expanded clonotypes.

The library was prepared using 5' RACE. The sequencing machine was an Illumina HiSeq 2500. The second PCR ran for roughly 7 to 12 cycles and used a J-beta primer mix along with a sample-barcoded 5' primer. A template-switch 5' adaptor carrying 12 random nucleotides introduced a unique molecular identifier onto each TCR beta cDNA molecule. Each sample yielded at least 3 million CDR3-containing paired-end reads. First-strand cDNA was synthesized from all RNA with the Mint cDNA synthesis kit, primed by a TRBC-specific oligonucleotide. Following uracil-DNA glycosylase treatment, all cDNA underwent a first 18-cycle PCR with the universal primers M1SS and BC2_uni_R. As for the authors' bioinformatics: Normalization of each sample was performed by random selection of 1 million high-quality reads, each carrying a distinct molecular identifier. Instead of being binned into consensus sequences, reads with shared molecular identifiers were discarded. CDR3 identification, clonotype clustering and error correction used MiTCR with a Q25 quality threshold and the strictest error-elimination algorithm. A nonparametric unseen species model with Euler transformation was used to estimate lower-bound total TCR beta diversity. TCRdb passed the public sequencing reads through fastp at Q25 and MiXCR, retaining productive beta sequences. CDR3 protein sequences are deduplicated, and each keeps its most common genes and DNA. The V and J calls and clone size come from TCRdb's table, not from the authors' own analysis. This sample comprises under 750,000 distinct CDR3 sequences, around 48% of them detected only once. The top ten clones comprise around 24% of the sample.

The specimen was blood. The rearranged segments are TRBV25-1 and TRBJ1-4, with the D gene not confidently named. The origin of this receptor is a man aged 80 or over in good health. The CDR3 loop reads CASSEGPVGENLFF. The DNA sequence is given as TGTGCCAGCAGTGAGGGCCCCGTCGGTGAAAACCTGTTTTTT.